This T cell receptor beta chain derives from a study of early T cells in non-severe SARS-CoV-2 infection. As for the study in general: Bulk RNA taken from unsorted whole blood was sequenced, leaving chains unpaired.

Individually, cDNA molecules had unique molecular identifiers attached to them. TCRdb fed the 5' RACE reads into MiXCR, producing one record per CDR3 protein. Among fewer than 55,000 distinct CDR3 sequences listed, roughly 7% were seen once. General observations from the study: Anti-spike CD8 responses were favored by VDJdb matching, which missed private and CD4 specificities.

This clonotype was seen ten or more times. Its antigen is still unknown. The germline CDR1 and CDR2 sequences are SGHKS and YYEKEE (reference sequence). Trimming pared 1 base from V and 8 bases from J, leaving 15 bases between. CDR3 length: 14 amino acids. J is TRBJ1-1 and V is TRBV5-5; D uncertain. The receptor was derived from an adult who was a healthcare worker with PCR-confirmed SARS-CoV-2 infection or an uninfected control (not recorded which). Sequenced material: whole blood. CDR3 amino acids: CASSLSVSYPEAFF. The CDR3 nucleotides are TGTGCCAGCAGCTTGTCTGTATCCTACCCCGAAGCTTTCTTT. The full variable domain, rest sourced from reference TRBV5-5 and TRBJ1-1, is DAGVTQSPTHLIKTRGQQVTLRCSPISGHKSVSWYQQVLGQGPQFIFQYYEKEERGRGNFPDRFSARQFPNYSSELNVNALLLGDSALYLCASSLSVSYPEAFFGQGTRLTVV.